The 20 T cell receptor beta chains reported below all come from one sample, sequenced in a study of monozygotic twins with inflammatory bowel disease. TCRdb re-called the 5' RACE reads; one entry per CDR3 protein, DNA not given. The sample features 200,000 to 250,000 distinct CDR3 sequences, with about 8% in its top ten. The sample taken for sequencing was blood. These TCRs come from a human donor with ulcerative colitis or Crohn's disease, or a healthy co-twin of an affected twin (not recorded which).

The V gene is TRBV7-2, the J gene TRBJ2-5. This CDR3 has 13 amino acids. CDR1 is SGHTA and CDR2 is FQGNSA in the germline V gene. The CDR3 region is CASSAVLQETQYF.

V gene TRBV12-3 or TRBV12-4 combines with J gene TRBJ2-7. The CDR3 is 14 amino acids. CDR3 region: CASSLSGSKYEQYF.

The V call is TRBV7-2, the J call TRBJ1-2. The CDR3 is made up of 14 amino acids. Germline CDR1 SGHTA, CDR2 FQGNSA. The CDR3 loop is CASSLAEVNYGYTF.

The chain couples TRBV27 to TRBJ2-2; TCRdb lists TRBD2, though no DNA is available to test this call. This CDR3 region has 15 residues. Germline CDR1 and CDR2: MNHEY and SMNVEV (reference sequence). CDR3 sequence reads: CASRLGGPNTGELFF.

The V gene is TRBV6-6, the J gene TRBJ2-1; TCRdb outputs TRBD2, but without DNA this stays unchecked. This CDR3 has 13 amino acids. Germline CDR1 MNHNY, CDR2 SVGAGI (reference sequence). The CDR3 is CASGGGYSNEQFF.

This chain joins TRBV18 and TRBJ1-2; TCRdb outputs TRBD1, but without DNA this stays unchecked. The germline V gene encodes CDR1 KGHSH and CDR2 LQKENI. The CDR3 loop spans 15 amino acids. The CDR3 here is CASSPPGQGFYGYTF.

The chain employs TRBV11-1 and TRBJ2-3; the D gene TCRdb calls, TRBD1, cannot be checked with no DNA. CDR3 length: 18 residues. CDR1 is SGHAT and CDR2 is FQDESV in the germline V gene (reference sequence). The CDR3 sequence: CASSDVVFGTDRTDTQYF.

The chain employs TRBV7-9 and TRBJ2-1; TCRdb returns TRBD2, unconfirmable since there is no DNA. Germline lookup yields CDR1 SEHNR and CDR2 FQNEAQ (reference sequence). The CDR3 is 14 residues long. CDR3 amino acids: CASSLSTRNNEQFF.

V and J are TRBV5-1 and TRBJ2-3; without DNA, the TCRdb call of TRBD1 cannot be checked. Germline V lookup: CDR1 SGHRS, CDR2 YFSETQ. The CDR3 loop spans 16 amino acids. CDR3 sequence: CASCSRDSGLVGTQYF.

This sequence joins TRBV12-3 or TRBV12-4 and TRBJ2-7; TCRdb indicates TRBD1, and absent DNA this call remains unverified. The CDR3 loop spans 14 amino acids. The CDR3 sequence: CASSSPGAINEQYF.

The rearrangement joins TRBV30 to TRBJ2-7; the D call from TCRdb, TRBD1, cannot be confirmed without DNA. Germline values: CDR1 GTSNPN, CDR2 SVGIG (reference sequence). The CDR3 runs 14 residues. CDR3 protein: CAWSIAGGPYEQYF.

CDR3 region: CATQLDTEAFF. The J gene is TRBJ1-1, the V gene TRBV10-3. CDR1 is ENHRY and CDR2 is SYGVKD in the germline V gene. This CDR3 has 11 residues.

The chain uses TRBV25-1 and TRBJ1-4. The CDR3 extends over 15 amino acids. The V gene's germline CDR1 is MGHDK and CDR2 SYGVNS. The CDR3 spells CASSELVQRNEKLFF.

The chain joins TRBV7-9 to TRBJ2-7; TCRdb picks TRBD2, but there is no DNA to check that call. This CDR3 spans 14 amino acids. Germline assignment: CDR1 SEHNR and CDR2 FQNEAQ (reference sequence). The CDR3 reads CASSKGPSLHEQYF.

The chain is built from TRBV28 and TRBJ2-7; without DNA, the TCRdb call of TRBD1 cannot be checked. The CDR3 has 15 amino acids. Germline lookup yields CDR1 MDHEN and CDR2 SYDVKM. CDR3 sequence reads: CASSKTGQGWYEQYF.

V usage is TRBV6-5 and J usage is TRBJ1-1; TCRdb reports TRBD1, a call that lacks DNA to check it against. The CDR3 is 14 amino acids. CDR1 is MNHEY, CDR2 SVGAGI, per germline. The CDR3 spells CASSYFRGSTEAFF.

The genes are TRBV7-2 and TRBJ1-2; TCRdb designates TRBD1, a call that cannot be tested without DNA. The germline CDR1 and CDR2 sequences are SGHTA and FQGNSA. The CDR3 runs to 13 residues. CDR3 amino acids: CASSPNTGNGYTF.

The chain combines TRBV7-2 with TRBJ2-7; no DNA is available, so the TRBD1 call from TCRdb remains unchecked. Germline CDR1 reads SGHTA; CDR2 reads FQGNSA. CDR3 size: 13 residues. The chain's CDR3 is CASEAGNGGEQYF.

The V gene is TRBV7-8, the J gene TRBJ2-5; checking the TCRdb D call of TRBD1 is not possible without DNA. The CDR3 extends over 12 amino acids. Germline CDR1 and CDR2: SGHVS and FQNEAQ. The CDR3 spells CASNPGRETQYF.

The V call is TRBV5-1, the J call TRBJ1-5. The CDR3 contains 14 residues. CDR1 is SGHRS and CDR2 is YFSETQ in the germline V gene. The CDR3 loop is CASSPAGDNQPQHF.